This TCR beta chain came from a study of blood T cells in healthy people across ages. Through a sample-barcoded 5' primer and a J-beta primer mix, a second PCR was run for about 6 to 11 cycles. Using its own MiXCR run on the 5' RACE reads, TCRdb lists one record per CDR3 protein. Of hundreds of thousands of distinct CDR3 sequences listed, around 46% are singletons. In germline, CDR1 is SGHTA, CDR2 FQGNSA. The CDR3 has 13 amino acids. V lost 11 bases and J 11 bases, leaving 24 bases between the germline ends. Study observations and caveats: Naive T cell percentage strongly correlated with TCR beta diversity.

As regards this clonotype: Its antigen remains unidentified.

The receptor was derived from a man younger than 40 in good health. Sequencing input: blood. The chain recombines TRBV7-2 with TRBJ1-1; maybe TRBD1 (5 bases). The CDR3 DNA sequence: TGTGCCGACAGCTTAGACTGGGTTCGCAATGCTTTCTTT. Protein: CADSLDWVRNAFF.